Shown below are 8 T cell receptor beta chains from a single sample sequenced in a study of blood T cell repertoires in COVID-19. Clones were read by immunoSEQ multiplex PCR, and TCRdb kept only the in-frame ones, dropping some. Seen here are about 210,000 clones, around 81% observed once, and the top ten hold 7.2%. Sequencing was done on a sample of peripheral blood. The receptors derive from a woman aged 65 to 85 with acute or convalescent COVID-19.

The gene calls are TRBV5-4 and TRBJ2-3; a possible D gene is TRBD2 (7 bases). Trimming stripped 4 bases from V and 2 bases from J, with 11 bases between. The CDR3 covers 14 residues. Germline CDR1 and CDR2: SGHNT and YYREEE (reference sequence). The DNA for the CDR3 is TGTGCCAGCAGCGGGGGGGCCGTCACAGATACGCAGTATTTT. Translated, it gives CASSGGAVTDTQYF.

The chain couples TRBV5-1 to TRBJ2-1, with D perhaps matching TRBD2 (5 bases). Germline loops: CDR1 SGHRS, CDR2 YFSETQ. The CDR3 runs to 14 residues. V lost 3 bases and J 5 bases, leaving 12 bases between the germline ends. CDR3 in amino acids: CASSSRGVHNEQFF. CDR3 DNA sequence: TGCGCCAGCAGCTCCCGGGGAGTACACAATGAGCAGTTCTTC.

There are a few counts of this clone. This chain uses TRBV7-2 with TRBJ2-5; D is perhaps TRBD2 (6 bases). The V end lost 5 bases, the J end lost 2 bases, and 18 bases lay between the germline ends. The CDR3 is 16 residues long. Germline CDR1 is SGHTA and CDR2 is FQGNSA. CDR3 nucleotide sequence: TGTGCCAGCAGCCGTTTTCCCCGGGGGAAGCAAGAGACCCAGTACTTC. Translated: CASSRFPRGKQETQYF.

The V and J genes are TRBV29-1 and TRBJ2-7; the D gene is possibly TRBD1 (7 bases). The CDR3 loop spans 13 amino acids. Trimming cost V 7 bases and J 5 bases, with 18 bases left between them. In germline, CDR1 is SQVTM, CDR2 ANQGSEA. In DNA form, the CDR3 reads TGCAGCGCAGTGACAGGGACTGTTCACGAGCAGTACTTC. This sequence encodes CSAVTGTVHEQYF.

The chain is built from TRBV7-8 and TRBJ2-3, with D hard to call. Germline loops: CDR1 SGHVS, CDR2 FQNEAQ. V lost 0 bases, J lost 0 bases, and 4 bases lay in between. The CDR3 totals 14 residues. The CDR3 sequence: CASSLAQSTDTQYF. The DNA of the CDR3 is TGTGCCAGCAGCTTAGCACAAAGCACAGATACGCAGTATTTT.

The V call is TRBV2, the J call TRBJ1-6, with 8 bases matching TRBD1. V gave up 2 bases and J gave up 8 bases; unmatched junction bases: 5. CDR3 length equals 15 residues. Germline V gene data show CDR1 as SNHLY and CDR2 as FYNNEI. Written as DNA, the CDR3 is TGTGCCAGCAGTGAACAGGGGGCTCGAGATTCACCCCTCCACTTT. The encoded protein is CASSEQGARDSPLHF.

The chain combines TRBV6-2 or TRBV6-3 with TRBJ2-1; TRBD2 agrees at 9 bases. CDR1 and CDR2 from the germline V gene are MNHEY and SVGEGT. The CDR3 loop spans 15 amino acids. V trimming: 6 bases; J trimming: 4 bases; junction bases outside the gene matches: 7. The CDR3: CASSPRRGGYNEQFF. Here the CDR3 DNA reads TGTGCCAGCAGCCCTCGGCGGGGGGGTTACAATGAGCAGTTCTTC.

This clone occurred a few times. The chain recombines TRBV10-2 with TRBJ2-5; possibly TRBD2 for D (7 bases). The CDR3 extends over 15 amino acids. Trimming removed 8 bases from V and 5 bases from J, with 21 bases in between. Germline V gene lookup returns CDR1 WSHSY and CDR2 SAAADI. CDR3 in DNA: TGCGCCAGCCAGTGGGGGGGCGGCCCCAGGGAGACCCAGTACTTC. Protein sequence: CASQWGGGPRETQYF.